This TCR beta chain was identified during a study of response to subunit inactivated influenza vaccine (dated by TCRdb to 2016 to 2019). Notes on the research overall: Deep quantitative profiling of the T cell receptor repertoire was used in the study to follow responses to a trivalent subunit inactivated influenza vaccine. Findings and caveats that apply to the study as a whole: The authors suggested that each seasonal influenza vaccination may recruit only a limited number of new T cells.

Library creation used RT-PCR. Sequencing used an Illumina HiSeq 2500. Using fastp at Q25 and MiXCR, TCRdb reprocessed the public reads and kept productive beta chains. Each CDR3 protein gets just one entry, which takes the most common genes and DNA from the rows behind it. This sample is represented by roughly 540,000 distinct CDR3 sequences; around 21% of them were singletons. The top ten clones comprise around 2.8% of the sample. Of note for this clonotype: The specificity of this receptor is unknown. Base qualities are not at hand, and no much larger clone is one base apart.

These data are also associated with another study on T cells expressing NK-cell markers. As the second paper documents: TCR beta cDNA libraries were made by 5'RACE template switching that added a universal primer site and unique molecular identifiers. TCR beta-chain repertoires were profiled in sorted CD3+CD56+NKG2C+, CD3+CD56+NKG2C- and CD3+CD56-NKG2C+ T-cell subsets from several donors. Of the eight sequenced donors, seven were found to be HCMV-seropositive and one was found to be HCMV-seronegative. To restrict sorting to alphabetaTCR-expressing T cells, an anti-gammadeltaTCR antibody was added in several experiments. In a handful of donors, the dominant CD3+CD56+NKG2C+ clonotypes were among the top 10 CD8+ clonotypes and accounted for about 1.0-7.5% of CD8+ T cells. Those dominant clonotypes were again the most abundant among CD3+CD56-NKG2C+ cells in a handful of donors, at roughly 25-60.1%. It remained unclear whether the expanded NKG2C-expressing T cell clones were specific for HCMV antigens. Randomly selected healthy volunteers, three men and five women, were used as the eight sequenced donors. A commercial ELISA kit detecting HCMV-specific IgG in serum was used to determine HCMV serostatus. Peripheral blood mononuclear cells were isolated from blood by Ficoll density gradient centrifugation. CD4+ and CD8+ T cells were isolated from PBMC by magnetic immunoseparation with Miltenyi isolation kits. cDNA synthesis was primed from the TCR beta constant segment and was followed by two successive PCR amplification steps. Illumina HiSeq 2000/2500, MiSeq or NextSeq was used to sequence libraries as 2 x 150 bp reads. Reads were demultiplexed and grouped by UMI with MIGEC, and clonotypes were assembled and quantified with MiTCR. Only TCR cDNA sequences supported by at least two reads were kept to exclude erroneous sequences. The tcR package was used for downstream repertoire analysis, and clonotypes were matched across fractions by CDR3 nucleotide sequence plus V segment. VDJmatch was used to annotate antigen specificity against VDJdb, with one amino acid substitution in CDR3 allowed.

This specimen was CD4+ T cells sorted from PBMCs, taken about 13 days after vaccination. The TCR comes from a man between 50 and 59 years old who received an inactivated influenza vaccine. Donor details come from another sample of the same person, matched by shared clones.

In nucleotides, the sequence is TGTGCCAGCTCACCCGGACAGGTTACCTACAATGAGCAGTTCTTC. It specifies CASSPGQVTYNEQFF. The receptor chain draws on TRBV18 and TRBJ2-1; 7 nucleotides in the junction match TRBD1. Spanning cysteine to phenylalanine, the CDR3 consists of 15 amino acids. Only the CDR3 part of the read is kept: 45 bases, read in frame from the first base. Reading the germline V gene gives CDR1 KGHSH and CDR2 LQKENI. Germline trimming: 3 bases from V, 2 bases from J; junction bases outside gene matches: 4.